This T cell receptor beta chain was obtained from a study of blood T cell repertoires in COVID-19. The CDR3 sequence is 13 residues long. V was clipped by 7 bases and J by 0 bases; unmatched bases: 1. Germline V lookup: CDR1 MNHEY, CDR2 SMNVEV (reference sequence). Only in-frame clones appear in the TCRdb table, and some are missing; sequencing was by immunoSEQ multiplex PCR. The data show around 180,000 clones, about four fifths seen once. The material sequenced was peripheral blood. The gene calls are TRBV27 and TRBJ2-3; 7 positions match TRBD2. The receptor comes from a man between 65 and 85 years old with active or convalescent COVID-19. The CDR3 loop reads CASTSGSTDTQYF. CDR3 nucleotide sequence: TGTGCCAGCACTAGCGGTAGCACAGATACGCAGTATTTT.